Shown below are 29 T cell receptor beta chains from a single sample sequenced in a study of technical replicates of blood from several donors. TCRdb's copy holds only in-frame clones and misses some; the assay was immunoSEQ multiplex PCR. This table holds over 90,000 clones, around 96% found once. The sample consisted of T cells isolated from PBMCs. The receptor source for this set is a human donor in good health.

The V gene is TRBV6-5, the J gene TRBJ1-5; no definite D call. The V gene lost 5 bases and the J gene lost 6 bases, with 14 bases spanning the gap. This CDR3 comprises 14 residues. Germline V lookup: CDR1 MNHEY, CDR2 SVGAGI. This chain's CDR3 is CASSEEIAAQPQHF. Here the CDR3 DNA reads TGTGCCAGCAGTGAAGAGATAGCGGCTCAGCCCCAGCATTTT.

This sequence joins TRBV11-2 and TRBJ1-1, with unresolved D. The V end was cut by 5 bases, the J end by 4 bases, with 14 bases between. This CDR3 is built from 14 residues. CDR1 SGHAT and CDR2 FQNNGV come from the germline V gene. CDR3 DNA sequence: TGTGCCAGCAGCAGTCGGGGTGCGGGCACTGAAGCTTTCTTT. Translating gives CASSSRGAGTEAFF.

V usage is TRBV28 and J usage is TRBJ2-6, with a weak D call TRBD2 (5 bases). Trimming removed 2 bases from V and 0 bases from J, with 5 bases in between. Germline V gene lookup returns CDR1 MDHEN and CDR2 SYDVKM. The CDR3 length is 15 residues. Here the CDR3 DNA reads TGTGCCAGCAGTTTAGGAGGCTCTGGGGCCAACGTCCTGACTTTC. Its protein is CASSLGGSGANVLTF.

The gene calls are TRBV7-9 and TRBJ2-2, with D possibly TRBD1 on 6 matching bases. The germline V and J ends were trimmed by 8 bases and 2 bases, with 15 bases remaining between them. From germline, CDR1 is SEHNR and CDR2 FQNEAQ (reference sequence). CDR3 size: 15 residues. CDR3 coding DNA: TGTGCCAGCTCAACCCCGGGACACAACACCGGGGAGCTGTTTTTT. Residues: CASSTPGHNTGELFF. Using reference TRBV7-9 and TRBJ2-2 for the parts outside the CDR3, the full variable domain is DTGVSQNPRHKITKRGQNVTFRCDPISEHNRLYWYRQTLGQGPEFLTYFQNEAQLEKSRLLSDRFSAERPKGSFSTLEIQRTEQGDSAMYLCASSTPGHNTGELFFGEGSRLTVL.

This rearrangement joins TRBV5-1 to TRBJ2-5; 7 positions agree with TRBD1. The J segment lost 5 bases and the V segment lost 6 bases, leaving 13 bases of the junction unmatched. CDR1 SGHRS and CDR2 YFSETQ come from the germline V gene. This CDR3 has 15 residues. In nucleotides, the CDR3 is TGCGCCAGCACTTGGGTGACAGGGCAAGGGGAGACCCAGTACTTC. Encoded protein: CASTWVTGQGETQYF.

V is TRBV4-1 and J is TRBJ1-5; D not resolved. The V end was cut by 0 bases, the J end by 5 bases, with 8 bases between. This CDR3 comprises 14 residues. CDR1 is MGHRA and CDR2 is YSYEKL in the germline V gene. For the CDR3, the DNA is TGCGCCAGCAGCCAAGAGAGTAAGCATCAGCCCCAGCATTTT. It specifies CASSQESKHQPQHF.

The chain is built from TRBV7-2 and TRBJ2-3, with unresolved D. The CDR3 consists of 12 residues. Germline lookup yields CDR1 SGHTA and CDR2 FQGNSA. V lost 5 bases to trimming and J lost 3 bases, with 6 bases between them. The CDR3 loop reads CASSPVTDTQYF. CDR3 in DNA: TGTGCCAGCAGCCCTGTAACAGATACGCAGTATTTT.

V usage is TRBV28 and J usage is TRBJ1-2; 7 positions agree with TRBD1. Per germline, CDR1 MDHEN and CDR2 SYDVKM. The CDR3 is made up of 11 amino acids. The ends lost 4 bases at V and 10 bases at J; junction bases unmatched: 3. The CDR3 loop is CASSWDRSYTF. In DNA, the CDR3 is TGTGCCAGCAGTTGGGACAGATCCTACACCTTC.

The gene calls are TRBV7-9 and TRBJ1-5; D not resolved. The germline CDR1 and CDR2 sequences are SEHNR and FQNEAQ (reference sequence). CDR3 length: 15 residues. With 1 base removed from V and 0 bases from J, the gap between germline ends came to 7 bases. The CDR3 coding sequence is TGTGCCAGCAGCTTAGACACGTATAGCAATCAGCCCCAGCATTTT. As protein: CASSLDTYSNQPQHF.

The V and J genes are TRBV29-1 and TRBJ1-4; D unresolved. Germline V gene lookup returns CDR1 SQVTM and CDR2 ANQGSEA. The CDR3 has 12 amino acids. Trimming removed 8 bases from V and 0 bases from J, with 7 bases in between. The CDR3 region is CSIAATNEKLFF. The CDR3, as DNA: TGCAGCATTGCAGCAACTAATGAAAAACTGTTTTTT.

The CDR3 DNA is TGTGCCAGCAGCGTAGTGGGTCAGGGTTCCTACAATGAGCAGTTCTTC. This codes for CASSVVGQGSYNEQFF. The chain employs TRBV9 and TRBJ2-1; perhaps TRBD1 as D (5 bases). Germline CDR1 and CDR2: SGDLS and YYNGEE. The CDR3 length is 16 residues. Trimming shortened V by 0 bases and J by 1 base, and 11 bases separated the two germline ends.

Only one count was recorded for this clone. The chain is built from TRBV30 and TRBJ1-6, with a possible D match to TRBD1 (5 bases). Trimming took off 8 bases at V and 4 bases at J, with 12 bases between the two ends. Germline values: CDR1 GTSNPN, CDR2 SVGIG (reference sequence). This CDR3 comprises 13 residues. The CDR3 coding sequence is TGTGCCCATAAAAGGGGATATAATTCACCCCTCCACTTT. Its translation: CAHKRGYNSPLHF. Variable domain in full (rest from reference TRBV30 and TRBJ1-6): SQTIHQWPATLVQPVGSPLSLECTVEGTSNPNLYWYRQAAGRGLQLLFYSVGIGQISSEVPQNLSASRPQDRQFILSSKKLLLSDSGFYLCAHKRGYNSPLHFGNGTRLTVT.

The CDR3 spells CASSFSRPGGNEKLFF. For the CDR3, the DNA is TGTGCCAGCAGCTTTTCCCGGCCAGGGGGGAATGAAAAACTGTTTTTT. The rearrangement links TRBV5-5 to TRBJ1-4; 7 bases match TRBD1. CDR1 SGHKS and CDR2 YYEKEE come from the germline V gene (reference sequence). J lost 5 bases, V lost 2 bases, and 9 bases had no gene match. The CDR3 runs 16 residues.

This rearrangement joins TRBV5-4 to TRBJ1-2; TRBD1 agrees at 8 bases. The V segment lost 2 bases and the J segment 10 bases; nucleotides outside the gene matches: 4. CDR1 and CDR2 from the germline V gene are SGHNT and YYREEE (reference sequence). The CDR3 has 12 amino acids. The DNA for the CDR3 is TGTGCCAGCAGCTTTGACAGGGGACACTACACCTTC. As protein: CASSFDRGHYTF.

This clone was seen a few times. The chain uses TRBV28 and TRBJ1-1; 8 nucleotides line up with TRBD1. The CDR3 loop spans 15 amino acids. After removal of 3 bases from V and 0 bases from J, the junction contained 3 bases not matched to a gene. Germline values: CDR1 MDHEN, CDR2 SYDVKM. The CDR3 reads CASSLTGDMNTEAFF. CDR3 coding DNA: TGTGCCAGCAGTTTGACAGGGGATATGAACACTGAAGCTTTCTTT.

The J gene is TRBJ2-3, the V gene TRBV6-5; no clear D gene. The CDR3 extends over 13 amino acids. Germline-derived CDR1 and CDR2 are MNHEY and SVGAGI. Trimming removed 5 bases at V and 3 bases at J, with 9 bases between. CDR3 sequence (DNA): TGTGCCAGCAGTGACAAAGAAACAGATACGCAGTATTTT. The encoded protein is CASSDKETDTQYF.

The gene calls are TRBV28 and TRBJ2-3, with 12 bases identical to TRBD2. Germline assignment: CDR1 MDHEN and CDR2 SYDVKM. Trimming removed 4 bases from V and 3 bases from J; junction bases left unmatched: 5. This CDR3 has 16 amino acids. CDR3 sequence (DNA): TGTGCCAGCAGTTCCCCGCTAGCGGGGGGGACAGATACGCAGTATTTT. Translating it yields CASSSPLAGGTDTQYF.

This rearrangement joins TRBV28 to TRBJ2-3; the D is unclear. Germline CDR1 is MDHEN and CDR2 is SYDVKM. This CDR3 has 14 residues. The V gene lost 2 bases and the J gene lost 2 bases, with 8 bases spanning the gap. CDR3 residues: CASSLRPVTDTQYF. Here the CDR3 DNA reads TGTGCCAGCAGTTTACGTCCCGTCACAGATACGCAGTATTTT.

The rearrangement joins TRBV5-4 to TRBJ2-2; a possible D gene is TRBD1 (6 bases). The CDR3 is 18 amino acids. Per germline, CDR1 SGHNT and CDR2 YYREEE (reference sequence). V lost 2 bases and J 1 base, leaving 18 bases between the germline ends. CDR3 in DNA: TGTGCCAGCAGCTTCCGAGACCTGCACAGGGAGAACACCGGGGAGCTGTTTTTT. This translates into CASSFRDLHRENTGELFF.

This sequence joins TRBV14 and TRBJ2-7; 9 bases line up with TRBD1. Germline lookup yields CDR1 SGHDN and CDR2 FVKESK. The CDR3 is 18 residues long. V lost 3 bases and J lost 3; bases outside the gene matches: 15. DNA for the CDR3: TGTGCCAGCAGCCACCCTCCCCGGGACAGGGATGGCGGCTACGAGCAGTACTTC. The encoded protein is CASSHPPRDRDGGYEQYF.

This clone was picked up one time. The V and J genes are TRBV5-1 and TRBJ1-5, with D unresolved. Germline V gene lookup returns CDR1 SGHRS and CDR2 YFSETQ. V gave up 1 base and J gave up 1 base, with 9 bases separating them. The CDR3 has 15 amino acids. CDR3 bases: TGCGCCAGCAGCTTGAGGTCGGGGAGCAATCAGCCCCAGCATTTT. Translation gives CASSLRSGSNQPQHF.

The V gene is TRBV6-5, the J gene TRBJ2-3; D is unclear. CDR3 size: 16 residues. The V gene lost 2 bases and the J gene lost 7 bases, with 19 bases spanning the gap. CDR1 is MNHEY, CDR2 SVGAGI, per germline. CDR3: CASSYRVAHRGYTQYF. The CDR3 DNA sequence: TGTGCCAGCAGTTACCGGGTAGCCCACCGCGGATATACGCAGTATTTT.

V is TRBV6-1 and J is TRBJ2-7; D uncertain. V lost 0 bases and J lost 2, with 5 bases in between. CDR1 is MNHNS and CDR2 is SASEGT in the germline V gene. This CDR3 region has 13 residues. This CDR3 reads CASSEAAPYEQYF. The CDR3, as DNA: TGTGCCAGCAGTGAAGCGGCCCCCTACGAGCAGTACTTC.

The rearrangement links TRBV7-8 to TRBJ2-5, with 8 bases that match TRBD2. The CDR3 is 17 residues long. V trimming: 5 bases; J trimming: 4 bases; junction bases outside the gene matches: 15. The germline V gene encodes CDR1 SGHVS and CDR2 FQNEAQ. The CDR3 DNA follows: TGTGCCAGCAGCCCCAGGACCCAGAGCGGGAGTGGAGAGACCCAGTACTTC. Protein product: CASSPRTQSGSGETQYF.

The V and J genes are TRBV11-2 and TRBJ2-1; 13 bases map to TRBD2. J lost 2 bases, V lost 5 bases, and 9 bases had no gene match. The CDR3 covers 18 residues. Germline CDR1 is SGHAT and CDR2 is FQNNGV. CDR3 in amino acids: CASSPRGTSGKTYNEQFF. CDR3 sequence (DNA): TGTGCCAGCAGCCCGCGGGGGACTAGCGGGAAAACCTACAATGAGCAGTTCTTC.

The chain couples TRBV30 to TRBJ1-5; D uncertain. The ends were cut back, 0 bases at V and 1 base at J, with 13 bases in the middle. This CDR3 comprises 16 residues. Germline lookup yields CDR1 GTSNPN and CDR2 SVGIG (reference sequence). In DNA, the CDR3 is TGTGCCTGGAGTGTACGGGTGGCCGGGAGCAATCAGCCCCAGCATTTT. Protein: CAWSVRVAGSNQPQHF. The whole variable domain, remainder taken from reference TRBV30 and TRBJ1-5, is SQTIHQWPATLVQPVGSPLSLECTVEGTSNPNLYWYRQAAGRGLQLLFYSVGIGQISSEVPQNLSASRPQDRQFILSSKKLLLSDSGFYLCAWSVRVAGSNQPQHFGDGTRLSIL.

The chain has TRBV2 and TRBJ2-2; 14 nucleotides agree with TRBD2. The ends lost 6 bases at V and 6 bases at J; junction bases unmatched: 9. The V gene's germline CDR1 is SNHLY and CDR2 FYNNEI. The CDR3 runs to 17 residues. In DNA, the CDR3 is TGTGCCAGCAGAGATGGGACTAGCGGGAGAAGAGCCGGGGAGCTGTTTTTT. Translated: CASRDGTSGRRAGELFF.

The gene calls are TRBV4-2 and TRBJ1-2; weak D call: TRBD1 (5 bases). Trimming took 2 bases from V and 4 from J, leaving 20 bases between them. There are 17 residues in the CDR3. Per germline, CDR1 LGHNA and CDR2 YNFKEQ. CDR3 protein: CASSQPKAGQGFYGYTF. Here the CDR3 DNA reads TGTGCCAGCAGCCAACCTAAAGCCGGTCAGGGATTCTATGGCTACACCTTC.

This clone appeared a few times. The V call is TRBV7-9, the J call TRBJ1-1; 10 bases are a match to TRBD1. V was clipped by 2 bases and J by 9 bases; unmatched bases: 9. The germline gives CDR1 SEHNR, CDR2 FQNEAQ (reference sequence). CDR3 length: 15 residues. DNA for the CDR3: TGTGCCAGCAGCTTATCAGGGGGGGACAGGGGTAAAGCTTTCTTT. Encoded protein: CASSLSGGDRGKAFF. Complete variable domain (other parts from reference TRBV7-9 and TRBJ1-1): DTGVSQNPRHKITKRGQNVTFRCDPISEHNRLYWYRQTLGQGPEFLTYFQNEAQLEKSRLLSDRFSAERPKGSFSTLEIQRTEQGDSAMYLCASSLSGGDRGKAFFGQGTRLTVV.